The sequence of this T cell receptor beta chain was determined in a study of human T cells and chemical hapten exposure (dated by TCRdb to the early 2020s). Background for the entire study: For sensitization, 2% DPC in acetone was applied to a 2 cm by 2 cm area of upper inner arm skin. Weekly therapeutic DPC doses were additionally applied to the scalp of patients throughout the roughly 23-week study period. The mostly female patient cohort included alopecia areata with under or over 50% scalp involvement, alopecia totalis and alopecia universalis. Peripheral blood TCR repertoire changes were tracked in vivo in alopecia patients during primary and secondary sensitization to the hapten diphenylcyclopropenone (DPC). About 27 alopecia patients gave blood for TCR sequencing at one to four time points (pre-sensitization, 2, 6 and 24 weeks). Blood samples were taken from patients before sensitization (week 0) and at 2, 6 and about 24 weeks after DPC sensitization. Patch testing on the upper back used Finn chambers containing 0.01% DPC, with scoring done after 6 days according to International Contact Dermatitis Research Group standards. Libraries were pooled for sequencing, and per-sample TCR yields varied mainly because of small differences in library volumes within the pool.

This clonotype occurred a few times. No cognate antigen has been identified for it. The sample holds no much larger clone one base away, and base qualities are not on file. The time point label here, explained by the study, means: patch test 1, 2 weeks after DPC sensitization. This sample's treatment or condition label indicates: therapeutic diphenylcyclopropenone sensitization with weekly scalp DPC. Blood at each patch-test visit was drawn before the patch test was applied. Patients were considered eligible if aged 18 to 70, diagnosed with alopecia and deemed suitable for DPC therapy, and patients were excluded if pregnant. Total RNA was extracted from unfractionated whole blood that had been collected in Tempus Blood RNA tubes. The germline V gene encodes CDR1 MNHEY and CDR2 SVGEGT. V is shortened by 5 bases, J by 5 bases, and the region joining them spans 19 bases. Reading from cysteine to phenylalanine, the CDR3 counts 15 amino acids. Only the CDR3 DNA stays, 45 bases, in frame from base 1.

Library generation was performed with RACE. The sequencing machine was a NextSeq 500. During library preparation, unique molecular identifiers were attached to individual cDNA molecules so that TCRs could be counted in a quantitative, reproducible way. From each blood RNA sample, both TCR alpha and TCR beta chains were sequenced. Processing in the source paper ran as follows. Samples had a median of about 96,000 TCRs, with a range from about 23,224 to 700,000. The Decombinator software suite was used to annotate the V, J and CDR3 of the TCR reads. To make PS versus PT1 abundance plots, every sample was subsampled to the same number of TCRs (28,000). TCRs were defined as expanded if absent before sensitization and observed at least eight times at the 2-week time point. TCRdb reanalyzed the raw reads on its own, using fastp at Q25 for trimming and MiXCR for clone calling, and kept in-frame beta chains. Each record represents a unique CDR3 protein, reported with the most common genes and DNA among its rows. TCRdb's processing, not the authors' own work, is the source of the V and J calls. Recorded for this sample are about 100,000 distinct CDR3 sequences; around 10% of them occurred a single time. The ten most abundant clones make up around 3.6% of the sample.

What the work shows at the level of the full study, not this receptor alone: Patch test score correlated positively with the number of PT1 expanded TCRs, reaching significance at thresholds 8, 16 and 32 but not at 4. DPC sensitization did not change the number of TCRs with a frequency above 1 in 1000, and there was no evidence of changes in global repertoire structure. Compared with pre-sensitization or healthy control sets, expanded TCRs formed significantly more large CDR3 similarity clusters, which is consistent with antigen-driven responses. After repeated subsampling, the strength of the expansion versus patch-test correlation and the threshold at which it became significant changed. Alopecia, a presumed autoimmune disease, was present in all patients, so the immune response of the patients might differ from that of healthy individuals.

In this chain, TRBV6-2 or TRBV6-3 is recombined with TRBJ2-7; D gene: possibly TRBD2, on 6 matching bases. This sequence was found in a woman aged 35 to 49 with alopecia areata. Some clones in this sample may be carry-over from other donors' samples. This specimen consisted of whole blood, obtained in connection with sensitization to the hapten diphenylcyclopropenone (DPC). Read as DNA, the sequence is TGTGCCAGCAGTGCTCGGGGCGGGAATTGGAACGAGCAGTACTTC. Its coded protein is CASSARGGNWNEQYF.